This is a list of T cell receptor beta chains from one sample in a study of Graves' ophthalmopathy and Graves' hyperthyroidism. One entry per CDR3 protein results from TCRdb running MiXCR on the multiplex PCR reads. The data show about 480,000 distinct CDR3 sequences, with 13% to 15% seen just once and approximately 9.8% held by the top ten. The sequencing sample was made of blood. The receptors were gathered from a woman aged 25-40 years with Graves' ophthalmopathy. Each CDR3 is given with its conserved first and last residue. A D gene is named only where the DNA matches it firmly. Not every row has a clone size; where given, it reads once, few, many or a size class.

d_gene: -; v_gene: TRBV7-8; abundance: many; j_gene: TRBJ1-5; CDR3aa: CASSLGVSKRNQPQHF; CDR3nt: TGTGCCAGCAGCTTAGGCGTCAGCAAGAGGAATCAGCCCCAGCATTTT
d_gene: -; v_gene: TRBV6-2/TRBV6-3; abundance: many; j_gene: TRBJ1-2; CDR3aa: CASSHGSEGYTF; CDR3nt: TGTGCCAGCAGTCACGGATCAGAAGGCTACACCTTC
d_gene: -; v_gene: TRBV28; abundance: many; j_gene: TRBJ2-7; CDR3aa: CASSFRGSEQYF; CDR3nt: TGTGCCAGCAGTTTTCGGGGGAGCGAGCAGTACTTC
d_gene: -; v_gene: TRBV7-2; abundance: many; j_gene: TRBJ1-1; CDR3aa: CASSLATTEAFF; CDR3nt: TGTGCCAGCAGCTTAGCGACCACTGAAGCTTTCTTT
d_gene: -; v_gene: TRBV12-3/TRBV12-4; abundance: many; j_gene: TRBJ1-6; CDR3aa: CASNNATGNNSPLHF; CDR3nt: TGTGCCAGCAACAATGCCACAGGGAATAATTCACCCCTCCACTTT
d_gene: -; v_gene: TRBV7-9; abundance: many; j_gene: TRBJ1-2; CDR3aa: CASSYSLADGGYTF; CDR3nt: TGTGCCAGCAGCTATTCCCTCGCGGATGGTGGCTACACCTTC
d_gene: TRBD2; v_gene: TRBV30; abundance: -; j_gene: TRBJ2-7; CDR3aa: CAIEEAGGLGYEQYF; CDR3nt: TGTGCCATAGAAGAGGCGGGAGGGCTCGGGTACGAGCAGTACTTC
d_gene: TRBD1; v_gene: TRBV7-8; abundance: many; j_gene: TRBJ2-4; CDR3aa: CASSLNRGQEYF; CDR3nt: TGTGCCAGCAGCTTAAATCGTGGACAGGAGTACTTC
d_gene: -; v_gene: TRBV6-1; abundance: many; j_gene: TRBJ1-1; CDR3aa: CASILRTDTEAFF; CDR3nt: TGTGCCAGCATTCTTAGGACAGACACTGAAGCTTTCTTT
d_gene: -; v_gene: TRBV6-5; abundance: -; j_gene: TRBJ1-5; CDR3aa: CASSYSEGWNQPQHF; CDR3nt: TGTGCCAGCAGTTACTCGGAGGGATGGAATCAGCCCCAGCATTTT
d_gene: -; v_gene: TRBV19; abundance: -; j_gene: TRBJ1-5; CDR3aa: CASSLQVGQPQHF; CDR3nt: TGTGCCAGTAGCTTACAGGTGGGACAGCCCCAGCATTTT
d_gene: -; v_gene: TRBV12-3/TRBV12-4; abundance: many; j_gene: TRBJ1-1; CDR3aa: CACVRGNTEAFF; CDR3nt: TGTGCCTGCGTTAGGGGGAACACTGAAGCTTTCTTT
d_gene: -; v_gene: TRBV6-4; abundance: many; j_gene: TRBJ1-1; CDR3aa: CASSFDTGGTEAFF; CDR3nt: TGTGCCAGCAGTTTTGACACCGGAGGGACTGAAGCTTTCTTT
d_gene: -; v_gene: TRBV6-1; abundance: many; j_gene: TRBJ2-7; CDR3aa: CASSEPGAYEQYF; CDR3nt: TGTGCCAGCAGTGAACCGGGGGCCTACGAGCAGTACTTC
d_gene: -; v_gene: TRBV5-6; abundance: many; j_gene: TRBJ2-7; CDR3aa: CASSHRHGDEQYF; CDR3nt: TGTGCCAGCAGCCACAGGCACGGGGACGAGCAGTACTTC
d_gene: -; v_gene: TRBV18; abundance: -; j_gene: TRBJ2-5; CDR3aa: CASSPGISRETQYF; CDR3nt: TGTGCCAGCTCACCCGGGATCAGCAGAGAGACCCAGTACTTC
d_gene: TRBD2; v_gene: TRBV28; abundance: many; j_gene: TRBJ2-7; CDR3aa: CASSFASGTYEQYF; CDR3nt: TGTGCCAGCAGTTTCGCTAGCGGGACTTACGAGCAGTACTTC
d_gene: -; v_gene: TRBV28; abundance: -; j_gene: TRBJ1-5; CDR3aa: CASSLLTANQPQHF; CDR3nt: TGTGCCAGCAGTTTATTGACAGCCAATCAGCCCCAGCATTTT
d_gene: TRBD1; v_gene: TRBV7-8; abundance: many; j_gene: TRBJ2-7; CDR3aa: CASSFAGTGADYEQYF; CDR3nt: TGTGCCAGCAGCTTCGCCGGGACAGGGGCAGACTACGAGCAGTACTTC
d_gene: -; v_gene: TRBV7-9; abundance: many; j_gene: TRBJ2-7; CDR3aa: CASSSYREYYEQYF; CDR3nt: TGTGCCAGCAGCTCGTACAGGGAATACTACGAGCAGTACTTC
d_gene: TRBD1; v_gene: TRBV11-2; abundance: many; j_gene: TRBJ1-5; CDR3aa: CASSPNRGPYQPQHF; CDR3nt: TGTGCCAGCAGCCCTAACAGGGGCCCTTATCAGCCCCAGCATTTT
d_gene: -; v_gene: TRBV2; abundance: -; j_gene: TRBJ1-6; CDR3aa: CATSPRVTGDSPLHF; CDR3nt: TGTGCCACCTCACCCCGGGTAACCGGAGATTCACCCCTCCACTTT
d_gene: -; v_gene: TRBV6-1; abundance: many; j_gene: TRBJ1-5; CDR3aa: CASSEAARRDQPQHF; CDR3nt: TGTGCCAGCAGTGAAGCGGCGAGGAGAGATCAGCCCCAGCATTTT